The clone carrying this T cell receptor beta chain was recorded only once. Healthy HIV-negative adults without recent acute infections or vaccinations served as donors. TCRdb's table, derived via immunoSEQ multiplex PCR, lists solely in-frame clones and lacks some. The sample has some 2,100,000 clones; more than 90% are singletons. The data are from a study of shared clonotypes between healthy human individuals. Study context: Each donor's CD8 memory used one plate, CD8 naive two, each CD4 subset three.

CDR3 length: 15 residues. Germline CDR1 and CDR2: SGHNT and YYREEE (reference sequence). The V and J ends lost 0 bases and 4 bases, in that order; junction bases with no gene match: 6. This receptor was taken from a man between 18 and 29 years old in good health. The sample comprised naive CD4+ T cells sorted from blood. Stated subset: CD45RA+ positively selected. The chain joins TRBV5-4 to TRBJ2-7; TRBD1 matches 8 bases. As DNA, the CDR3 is TGTGCCAGCAGCTTGGACCCGGACAGGGCGTACGAGCAGTACTTC. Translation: CASSLDPDRAYEQYF.